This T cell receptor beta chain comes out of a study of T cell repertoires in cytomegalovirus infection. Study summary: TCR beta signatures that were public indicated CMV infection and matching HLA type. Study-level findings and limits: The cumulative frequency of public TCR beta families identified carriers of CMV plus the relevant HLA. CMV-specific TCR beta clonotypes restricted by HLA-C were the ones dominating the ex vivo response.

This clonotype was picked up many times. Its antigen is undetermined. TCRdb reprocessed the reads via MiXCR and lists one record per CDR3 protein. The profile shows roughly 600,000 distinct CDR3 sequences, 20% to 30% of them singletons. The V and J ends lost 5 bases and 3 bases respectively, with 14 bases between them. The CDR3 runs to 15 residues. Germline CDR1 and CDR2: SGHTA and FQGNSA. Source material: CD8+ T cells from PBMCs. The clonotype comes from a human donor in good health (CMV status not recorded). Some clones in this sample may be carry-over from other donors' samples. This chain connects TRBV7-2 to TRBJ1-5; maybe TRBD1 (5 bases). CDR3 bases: TGTGCCAGCAGCCGTGGCTGGGGGGACAATCAGCCCCAGCATTTT. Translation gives CASSRGWGDNQPQHF.